These 30 T cell receptor beta chains were all obtained from the same sample, sequenced in a study of cytomegalovirus exposure and HLA in healthy donors. It was with 60 Vbeta and 13 Jbeta primers that the PCR ran. Profiled with immunoSEQ multiplex PCR; TCRdb holds only in-frame clones, not every one. The sample lists approximately 220,000 clones, roughly 84% occurring once. Sequencing was performed on PBMCs. Receptors originate from a girl between 5 and 17 years old in good health and CMV-seronegative.

V is TRBV2 and J is TRBJ2-7; D is perhaps TRBD1 (5 bases). Per the germline V gene, CDR1 is SNHLY and CDR2 is FYNNEI. V gave up 8 bases and J gave up 0 bases, with 11 bases separating them. The CDR3 runs 13 residues. CDR3 amino acids: CASGQGDSYEQYF. The CDR3 DNA sequence: TGTGCCAGCGGGCAGGGTGACTCCTACGAGCAGTACTTC.

The V and J genes are TRBV6-5 and TRBJ1-1, with 8 bases aligning to TRBD1. The V gene's germline CDR1 is MNHEY and CDR2 SVGAGI. After removal of 7 bases from V and 4 bases from J, the junction contained 8 bases not matched to a gene. This CDR3 region has 14 residues. The CDR3 DNA reads as TGTGCCAGCAAACCGACAGGGGTGAGCACTGAAGCTTTCTTT. Its translation: CASKPTGVSTEAFF.

The genes are TRBV18 and TRBJ2-3, with D possibly TRBD1 on 6 matching bases. The CDR3 consists of 16 residues. Trimming shortened V by 2 bases and J by 2 bases, and 14 bases separated the two germline ends. From germline, CDR1 is KGHSH and CDR2 LQKENI. The CDR3 loop is CASSPVTSGATDTQYF. CDR3 in DNA: TGTGCCAGCTCACCAGTTACATCAGGGGCCACAGATACGCAGTATTTT.

To note about this clone: This CDR3 fails to terminate in the conserved phenylalanine or tryptophan, so it likely reflects a read error. The rearrangement uses TRBV7-2 and TRBJ1-1, with no clear D. V dropped 3 bases and J dropped 5 bases, with 10 bases sitting between them. Germline V lookup: CDR1 SGHTA, CDR2 FQGNSA. CDR3 length: 13 residues. DNA of the CDR3: TGTGCCAGCAGCTTTGCGCCAGAGACTGAAGCTTTCTCT. Protein: CASSFAPETEAFS.

The V and J genes are TRBV28 and TRBJ2-3, with 10 bases lining up with TRBD2. CDR1 is MDHEN and CDR2 is SYDVKM in the germline V gene. The V gene end was trimmed by 5 bases and the J gene end by 1 base; junction bases not matched to a gene: 0. The CDR3 runs 14 residues. CDR3 nucleotides: TGTGCCAGCAGTACTAGCGGGGGCACAGATACGCAGTATTTT. Translated, it gives CASSTSGGTDTQYF.

In DNA form, the CDR3 reads TGTGCCACCATAGGGGCCGGGGAGCTGTTTTTT. Translating it yields CATIGAGELFF. The genes are TRBV6-6 and TRBJ2-2, with D maybe TRBD1 (5 bases). This CDR3 spans 11 amino acids. Germline-derived CDR1 and CDR2 are MNHNY and SVGAGI (reference sequence). The germline V and J ends were trimmed by 10 bases and 6 bases, with 9 bases remaining between them.

The CDR3 region is CASSLGVAGVVPVDTQYF. The DNA for the CDR3 is TGTGCCAGCAGCTTAGGAGTAGCGGGAGTCGTCCCCGTTGATACGCAGTATTTT. The chain joins TRBV7-3 to TRBJ2-3; 9 bases agree with TRBD2. There are 18 residues in the CDR3. The germline gives CDR1 SGHTA, CDR2 FQGTGA. V lost 2 bases to trimming and J lost 6 bases; unmatched junction nucleotides: 15.

The rearrangement uses TRBV15 and TRBJ1-1; no clear D. Germline CDR1 reads LNHNV; CDR2 reads YYDKDF (reference sequence). This CDR3 comprises 14 residues. V shed 1 base and J shed 1 base, with 7 bases lying between them. CDR3 residues: CATSRGLQNTEAFF. DNA for the CDR3: TGTGCCACCAGCAGAGGACTTCAGAACACTGAAGCTTTCTTT.

The chain is built from TRBV4-3 and TRBJ2-7; the D gene is possibly TRBD1 (5 bases). Germline assignment: CDR1 LGHNA and CDR2 YSLEER. V lost 1 base and J lost 2, with 12 bases in between. The CDR3 extends over 15 amino acids. The CDR3 sequence: CASSQVDSGPYEQYF. The CDR3, as DNA: TGCGCCAGCAGCCAAGTAGACAGTGGTCCCTACGAGCAGTACTTC.

This chain connects TRBV30 to TRBJ1-2, with a weak D call TRBD1 (5 bases). This CDR3 has 13 amino acids. V shed 3 bases and J shed 5 bases, with 13 bases lying between them. Germline lookup yields CDR1 GTSNPN and CDR2 SVGIG (reference sequence). The CDR3 spells CAWSHAGEYGYTF. The CDR3 DNA follows: TGTGCCTGGAGCCACGCGGGGGAATATGGCTACACCTTC.

The rearrangement links TRBV7-6 to TRBJ2-7, with TRBD2 as a possible D gene (6 bases). Germline CDR1 SGHVS, CDR2 FNYEAQ. V lost 1 base and J lost 4, with 14 bases in between. There are 15 residues in the CDR3. The CDR3 DNA sequence: TGTGCCAGCAGCTTAGATGCGGGATCTTTTTACGAGCAGTACTTC. This gives the protein CASSLDAGSFYEQYF.

The rearrangement uses TRBV13 and TRBJ1-4; TRBD1 aligns across 9 bases. V shed 5 bases and J 12 bases; nucleotides not matched to a gene: 4. CDR1 and CDR2 (germline): PRHDT, FYEKMQ (reference sequence). The CDR3 extends over 12 amino acids. In DNA, the CDR3 is TGTGCCAGCAGCAAGGACAGGGGTGAACTGTTTTTT. It codes for CASSKDRGELFF. The whole variable domain, filled in from reference TRBV13 and TRBJ1-4, reads AAGVIQSPRHLIKEKRETATLKCYPIPRHDTVYWYQQGPGQDPQFLISFYEKMQSDKGSIPDRFSAQQFSDYHSELNMSSLELGDSALYFCASSKDRGELFFGSGTQLSVL.

The chain couples TRBV10-2 to TRBJ2-5, with a possible D match to TRBD2 (5 bases). Germline loops: CDR1 WSHSY, CDR2 SAAADI. The CDR3 contains 18 residues. V was pared by 0 bases and J by 2 bases, with 19 bases between. The CDR3 DNA sequence: TGCGCCAGCAGTGAGTCGAAGAGGACTTCTTGGAGGCAAGAGACCCAGTACTTC. This encodes CASSESKRTSWRQETQYF.

The chain uses TRBV9 and TRBJ2-7; D perhaps matches TRBD2 (6 bases). Germline CDR1 SGDLS, CDR2 YYNGEE. V lost 4 bases and J lost 3, with 14 bases in between. The CDR3 totals 14 residues. Here the CDR3 reads CASSPSLGGYEQYF. The CDR3 DNA reads TGTGCCAGCAGCCCATCGTTGGGGGGCTACGAGCAGTACTTC.

V and J are TRBV9 and TRBJ2-3; D is perhaps TRBD2 (6 bases). The CDR3 is made up of 16 amino acids. Trimming removed 0 bases from V and 3 bases from J, with 14 bases in between. Germline lookup yields CDR1 SGDLS and CDR2 YYNGEE. The DNA of the CDR3 is TGTGCCAGCAGCGTAGAGGGGATGGGAGGTACAGATACGCAGTATTTT. It encodes CASSVEGMGGTDTQYF.

The J gene is TRBJ1-6, the V gene TRBV28; D uncertain. This CDR3 region has 12 residues. The V and J ends lost 2 bases and 8 bases respectively, with 4 bases between them. Germline V gene lookup returns CDR1 MDHEN and CDR2 SYDVKM. The CDR3 here is CASSLPDSPLHF. CDR3 DNA sequence: TGTGCCAGCAGTTTACCCGATTCACCCCTCCACTTT.

This clone was counted between two and nine times. The chain has TRBV10-3 and TRBJ1-4; D gene ambiguous. Germline V lookup: CDR1 ENHRY, CDR2 SYGVKD. Trimming cost V 3 bases and J 12 bases, with 14 bases left between them. This CDR3 comprises 13 residues. The DNA for the CDR3 is TGTGCCATCAGTGAAGGAGTGGAGTCGGAACTGTTTTTT. Amino acid sequence: CAISEGVESELFF.

The rearrangement links TRBV30 to TRBJ2-1, with 7 bases matching TRBD2. With 3 bases clipped from V and 0 bases from J, the junction kept 2 bases outside the gene matches. Germline CDR1 is GTSNPN and CDR2 is SVGIG (reference sequence). The CDR3 has 14 residues. The CDR3 DNA follows: TGTGCCTGGAGGGGCGGGGGCTCCTACAATGAGCAGTTCTTC. Amino acids: CAWRGGGSYNEQFF.

The chain joins TRBV7-9 to TRBJ2-5, with 7 bases that match TRBD2. The CDR3 is 17 residues long. Germline V gene data show CDR1 as SEHNR and CDR2 as FQNEAQ (reference sequence). The V gene end was trimmed by 2 bases and the J gene end by 6 bases; junction bases not matched to a gene: 15. The CDR3 DNA sequence: TGTGCCAGCAGCTTACCCCCCCGTACTAGCGTTGAGAAGACCCAGTACTTC. Residues: CASSLPPRTSVEKTQYF.

The chain recombines TRBV5-4 with TRBJ2-7; D may be TRBD1 (8 bases). CDR1 SGHNT and CDR2 YYREEE come from the germline V gene (reference sequence). The CDR3 has 15 residues. Trimming removed 5 bases from V and 5 bases from J, with 20 bases in between. This CDR3 reads CASSNQGAGANEQYF. CDR3 coding DNA: TGTGCCAGCAGTAATCAGGGGGCGGGGGCCAACGAGCAGTACTTC.

This chain joins TRBV15 and TRBJ2-7; a weak D match, TRBD1 (8 bases). The CDR3 covers 14 residues. V lost 6 bases to trimming and J lost 5 bases, with 17 bases between them. Germline-derived CDR1 and CDR2 are LNHNV and YYDKDF (reference sequence). CDR3 in amino acids: CATRQGGFRDEQYF. The CDR3 DNA reads as TGTGCCACCAGACAGGGGGGGTTTAGGGACGAGCAGTACTTC.

The chain recombines TRBV2 with TRBJ1-5, with unresolved D. Germline loops: CDR1 SNHLY, CDR2 FYNNEI. The CDR3 contains 15 residues. The germline V and J ends were trimmed by 5 bases and 4 bases, with 15 bases remaining between them. The CDR3 protein is CASSSGKHSNQPQHF. CDR3 DNA sequence: TGTGCCAGCAGTTCGGGTAAACACTCTAATCAGCCCCAGCATTTT.

The chain joins TRBV27 to TRBJ2-2; 7 bases are a match to TRBD2. V shed 7 bases, J shed 8 bases, and the junction held 7 bases outside the gene matches. This CDR3 comprises 13 residues. In germline, CDR1 is MNHEY, CDR2 SMNVEV (reference sequence). In DNA, the CDR3 is TGTGCCAGCAAATTAAGGGAGGGTGGGGAGCTGTTTTTT. The encoded protein is CASKLREGGELFF.

In regard to this clone: Other nucleotide sequences in the sample specify the same CDR3. The J gene is TRBJ1-3, the V gene TRBV28; weak D call: TRBD1 (6 bases). V was trimmed by 3 bases and J by 2 bases, leaving 8 bases between them. CDR3 length: 14 residues. The V gene's germline CDR1 is MDHEN and CDR2 SYDVKM. DNA of the CDR3: TGTGCCAGCAGTTTGCGGACAGCTGGAAACACCATATATTTT. It is translated as CASSLRTAGNTIYF. Full variable domain (outside the CDR3, taken from reference TRBV28 and TRBJ1-3): DVKVTQSSRYLVKRTGEKVFLECVQDMDHENMFWYRQDPGLGLRLIYFSYDVKMKEKGDIPEGYSVSREKKERFSLILESASTNQTSMYLCASSLRTAGNTIYFGEGSWLTVV.

The chain recombines TRBV6-5 with TRBJ2-7, with TRBD1 matching 7 bases. The CDR3 loop spans 13 amino acids. Germline CDR1 and CDR2: MNHEY and SVGAGI. V was clipped by 2 bases and J by 3 bases; unmatched bases: 1. The CDR3 DNA follows: TGTGCCAGCAGTTACCGACAGGGCTACGAGCAGTACTTC. This gives the protein CASSYRQGYEQYF.

CDR3 DNA sequence: TGCGCCAGCAGCCAAGCTAGCGGGGGGGTAGGCTACGAGCAGTACTTC. Amino acid sequence: CASSQASGGVGYEQYF. This rearrangement joins TRBV4-3 to TRBJ2-7; 12 bases fit TRBD2. Germline CDR1 LGHNA, CDR2 YSLEER. Trimming at V came to 1 base and at J to 3 bases, leaving 4 bases not matched to a gene. There are 16 residues in the CDR3.

This sequence joins TRBV7-3 and TRBJ2-1; 13 nucleotides match TRBD2. V lost 5 bases to trimming and J lost 6 bases; unmatched junction nucleotides: 4. Germline V lookup: CDR1 SGHTA, CDR2 FQGTGA. The CDR3 extends over 15 amino acids. The CDR3 DNA sequence: TGTGCCAGCAGCGGGGGACTAGCGGGGTCCAATGAGCAGTTCTTC. Residues: CASSGGLAGSNEQFF.

J is TRBJ2-7 and V is TRBV15; D gene unclear. The germline gives CDR1 LNHNV, CDR2 YYDKDF (reference sequence). Between the trimmed V and J ends, which lost 1 base and 2 bases, there was a span of 9 bases. The CDR3 loop spans 14 amino acids. The CDR3 loop reads CATSRVGDTYEQYF. The CDR3 DNA is TGTGCCACCAGCAGAGTAGGAGATACCTACGAGCAGTACTTC.

J is TRBJ2-3 and V is TRBV4-3, with TRBD2 identical over 12 bases. This CDR3 comprises 16 residues. The germline V gene encodes CDR1 LGHNA and CDR2 YSLEER. V lost 0 bases to trimming and J lost 4 bases; unmatched junction nucleotides: 2. CDR3 DNA sequence: TGCGCCAGCAGCCAAGATCTAGCGGGGGGGCCAGATACGCAGTATTTT. Translating gives CASSQDLAGGPDTQYF.

The J gene is TRBJ2-3, the V gene TRBV19; D is ambiguous. The V end lost 3 bases, the J end lost 3 bases, and 13 bases lay between the germline ends. The CDR3 is 15 residues long. The germline gives CDR1 LNHDA, CDR2 SQIVND (reference sequence). In DNA, the CDR3 is TGTGCCAGTAGTATGGGCAGGTTGGGTACAGATACGCAGTATTTT. Translation: CASSMGRLGTDTQYF.